This paragraph reports one T cell receptor (beta chain). No antigen is known for it. More than 8.5 ml of fresh peripheral blood supplied the PBMCs. The entry originates in a study of T cells in Graves' hyperthyroidism and ophthalmopathy. Whole-study findings and limits: Stable hyperthyroidism was told apart from ophthalmopathy by a model built on 13 V-J features. Researchers found most expanded thyroid clonotypes above 0.001 in blood as well.

The ends lost 3 bases at V and 6 bases at J; junction bases unmatched: 1. The CDR3 covers 14 residues. The germline V gene encodes CDR1 MDHEN and CDR2 SYDVKM. TCR beta CDR3 regions were amplified from RNA. Using the HTBI primer set, a first-round RT-PCR was run on the TCR CDR3. MiXCR, applied by TCRdb to the multiplex PCR reads, yields one record per CDR3 protein. The data contain roughly 750,000 distinct CDR3 sequences, about a sixth of them singletons. The clonotype originates from a man between 18 and 29 years old with Graves' hyperthyroidism. The specimen sequenced was blood. The genes are TRBV28 and TRBJ1-4, with 10 bases fitting TRBD1. The CDR3 DNA is TGTGCCAGCAGTTTTGACAGGGGGCATGAAAAACTGTTTTTT. Its protein product is CASSFDRGHEKLFF.